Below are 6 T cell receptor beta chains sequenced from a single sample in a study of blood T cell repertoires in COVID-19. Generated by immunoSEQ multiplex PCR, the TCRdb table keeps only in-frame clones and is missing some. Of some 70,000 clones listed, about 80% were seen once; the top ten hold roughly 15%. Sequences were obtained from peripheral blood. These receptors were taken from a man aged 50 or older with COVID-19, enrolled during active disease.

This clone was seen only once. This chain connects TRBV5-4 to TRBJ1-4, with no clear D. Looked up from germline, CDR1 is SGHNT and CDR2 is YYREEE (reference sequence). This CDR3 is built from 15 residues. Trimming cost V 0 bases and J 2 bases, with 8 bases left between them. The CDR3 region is CASSLVGGTNEKLFF. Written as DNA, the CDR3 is TGTGCCAGCAGCTTGGTAGGAGGCACTAATGAAAAACTGTTTTTT.

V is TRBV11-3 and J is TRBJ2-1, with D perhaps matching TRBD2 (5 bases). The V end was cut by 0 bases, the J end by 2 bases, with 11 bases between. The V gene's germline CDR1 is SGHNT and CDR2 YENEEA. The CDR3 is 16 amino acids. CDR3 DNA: TGTGCCAGCAGCTTAGATTCGGGGTCCCCCTACAATGAGCAGTTCTTC. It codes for CASSLDSGSPYNEQFF.

CDR3 region: CSVIVVGGQDYGYTF. The CDR3 nucleotides are TGCAGCGTTATTGTTGTTGGGGGCCAAGACTATGGCTACACCTTC. The J gene is TRBJ1-2, the V gene TRBV29-1, with D possibly being TRBD1 (6 bases). Germline assignment: CDR1 SQVTM and CDR2 ANQGSEA. The CDR3 contains 15 residues. V lost 5 bases and J lost 3, with 19 bases in between.

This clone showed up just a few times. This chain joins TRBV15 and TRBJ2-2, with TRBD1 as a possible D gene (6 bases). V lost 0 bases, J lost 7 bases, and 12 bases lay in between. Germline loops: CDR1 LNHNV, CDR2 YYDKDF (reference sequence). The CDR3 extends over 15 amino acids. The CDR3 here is CATSRDLGAFGELFF. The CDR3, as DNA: TGTGCCACCAGCAGAGATCTGGGGGCGTTCGGGGAGCTGTTTTTT.

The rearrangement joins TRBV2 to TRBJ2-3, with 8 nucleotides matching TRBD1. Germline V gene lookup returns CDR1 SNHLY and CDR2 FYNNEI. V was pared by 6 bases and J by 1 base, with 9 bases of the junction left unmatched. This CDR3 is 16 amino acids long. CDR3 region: CASRAGGVLGTDTQYF. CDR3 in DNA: TGTGCCAGCAGGGCAGGGGGCGTCCTAGGCACAGATACGCAGTATTTT.

The CDR3 loop is CASGLIPSNYGYTF. CDR3 DNA: TGTGCTAGTGGTTTGATCCCTAGCAACTATGGCTACACCTTC. This sequence joins TRBV12-5 and TRBJ1-2, with D hard to call. V gave up 2 bases and J gave up 2 bases, with 9 bases separating them. CDR3 size: 14 residues. Germline V gene sequence: CDR1 LGHNT, CDR2 FRNRAP.